The 22 T cell receptor beta chains given below trace back to one sample, sequenced in a study of control samples from healthy donors and cancer patients. Only in-frame clones appear in the TCRdb table, and some are missing; sequencing was by immunoSEQ multiplex PCR. The sample lists around 140,000 clones, about 90% occurring once. Sequencing input: blood. The receptors come from a man aged 18 to 29 in good health.

This clone was counted a few times. The V and J genes are TRBV5-5 and TRBJ1-1, with D uncertain. The CDR3 contains 14 residues. CDR1 and CDR2 (germline): SGHKS, YYEKEE (reference sequence). V was trimmed by 4 bases and J by 1 base, leaving 11 bases between them. CDR3 nucleotides: TGTGCCAGCAGCCCTAATCGGGGGAACACTGAAGCTTTCTTT. It specifies CASSPNRGNTEAFF.

The V call is TRBV2, the J call TRBJ1-4; 9 positions agree with TRBD1. CDR3 length: 16 amino acids. Germline V CDR1 and CDR2: SNHLY, FYNNEI. The V and J ends lost 7 bases and 4 bases, in that order; junction bases with no gene match: 10. The CDR3 loop reads CASKYRGLKDNEKLFF. In DNA form, the CDR3 reads TGTGCCAGCAAATACAGGGGGCTCAAGGATAATGAAAAACTGTTTTTT.

The J gene is TRBJ2-5, the V gene TRBV5-1; TRBD1 matches 9 bases. The CDR3 is 18 residues long. Losses at the gene ends were 1 base for V and 0 bases for J; bases not matched to a gene: 10. Germline CDR1 and CDR2: SGHRS and YFSETQ. The CDR3 DNA follows: TGCGCCAGCAGCTTGATAACAGGGGGCCGGGGAAACCAAGAGACCCAGTACTTC. The encoded protein is CASSLITGGRGNQETQYF.

This chain connects TRBV7-8 to TRBJ2-7; D is possibly TRBD1 (6 bases). The V and J ends lost 2 bases and 2 bases respectively, with 13 bases between them. Germline-derived CDR1 and CDR2 are SGHVS and FQNEAQ. The CDR3 loop spans 15 amino acids. The CDR3 loop reads CASSLISGQPYEQYF. The CDR3 DNA follows: TGTGCCAGCAGCTTAATATCTGGACAGCCCTACGAGCAGTACTTC.

The V call is TRBV18, the J call TRBJ1-4; D might be TRBD1 (6 bases). V was clipped by 4 bases and J by 5 bases, with 14 bases between them. Looked up from germline, CDR1 is KGHSH and CDR2 is LQKENI. The CDR3 is 15 residues long. CDR3 DNA: TGTGCCAGCTCACTGACCCGGGACATCAATGAAAAACTGTTTTTT. The encoded protein is CASSLTRDINEKLFF.

This sequence joins TRBV6-4 and TRBJ1-5, with TRBD1 matching 12 bases. J was trimmed by 0 bases and V by 6 bases; bases with no gene match: 9. CDR1 and CDR2 from the germline V gene are MRHNA and SNTAGT. The CDR3 covers 18 residues. CDR3: CASRHGTGGQYSNQPQHF. DNA of the CDR3: TGTGCCAGCAGACATGGGACAGGGGGCCAGTATAGCAATCAGCCCCAGCATTTT.

This chain joins TRBV5-1 and TRBJ2-2; D is undetermined. The ends were cut back, 1 base at V and 0 bases at J, with 4 bases in the middle. The germline V gene has CDR1 SGHRS and CDR2 YFSETQ. This CDR3 comprises 14 residues. The CDR3 reads CASSLNTNTGELFF. CDR3 nucleotides: TGCGCCAGCAGCTTGAACACGAACACCGGGGAGCTGTTTTTT.

The chain combines TRBV18 with TRBJ2-3; 11 nucleotides line up with TRBD2. V shed 0 bases and J 3 bases; nucleotides not matched to a gene: 5. CDR3 length equals 17 residues. From germline, CDR1 is KGHSH and CDR2 LQKENI. DNA of the CDR3: TGTGCCAGCTCACCACCTAGCGGGGGGGTCGTTACAGATACGCAGTATTTT. Translating it yields CASSPPSGGVVTDTQYF. Full variable domain (outside the CDR3, taken from reference TRBV18 and TRBJ2-3): NAGVMQNPRHLVRRRGQEARLRCSPMKGHSHVYWYRQLPEEGLKFMVYLQKENIIDESGMPKERFSAEFPKEGPSILRIQQVVRGDSAAYFCASSPPSGGVVTDTQYFGPGTRLTVL.

This clone has a handful of counts. The J gene is TRBJ1-6, the V gene TRBV6-1, with D unresolved. V was clipped by 1 base and J by 0 bases, with 4 bases between them. This CDR3 is built from 15 residues. The V gene's germline CDR1 is MNHNS and CDR2 SASEGT. CDR3 DNA: TGTGCCAGCAGTGAAGTTGGCTCCTATAATTCACCCCTCCACTTT. It is translated as CASSEVGSYNSPLHF.

The V and J genes are TRBV29-1 and TRBJ2-5, with 10 bases that match TRBD1. The CDR3 contains 14 residues. Trimming removed 2 bases from V and 4 bases from J; junction bases left unmatched: 4. Germline V gene lookup returns CDR1 SQVTM and CDR2 ANQGSEA. CDR3 nucleotide sequence: TGCAGCGTTGAACCCCGGGACAGGGGAGAGACCCAGTACTTC. Its protein product is CSVEPRDRGETQYF.

This clone is a singleton in its sample. The chain couples TRBV5-1 to TRBJ2-7; 12 positions agree with TRBD2. CDR3 length: 16 residues. J was trimmed by 0 bases and V by 3 bases; bases with no gene match: 4. Looked up from germline, CDR1 is SGHRS and CDR2 is YFSETQ. The chain's CDR3 is CASSSLAGGSSYEQYF. The DNA for the CDR3 is TGCGCCAGCAGCTCACTAGCGGGGGGCAGCTCCTACGAGCAGTACTTC.

J is TRBJ2-6 and V is TRBV4-2; no reliable D call. Trimming removed 0 bases from V and 0 bases from J, with 3 bases in between. The CDR3 is 15 residues long. Germline V lookup: CDR1 LGHNA, CDR2 YNFKEQ. CDR3 protein: CASSQEDSGANVLTF. CDR3 sequence (DNA): TGTGCCAGCAGCCAAGAAGACTCTGGGGCCAACGTCCTGACTTTC.

The V call is TRBV6-1, the J call TRBJ2-1; D uncertain. Deletions cut 4 bases from V and 0 bases from J, with 13 bases between. The CDR3 consists of 16 residues. Germline CDR1 is MNHNS and CDR2 is SASEGT. CDR3 residues: CASSVEGHTSYNEQFF. The CDR3 nucleotides read TGTGCCAGCAGTGTGGAAGGGCATACCTCCTACAATGAGCAGTTCTTC.

The CDR3 protein is CASSPPSGVQNEKLFF. CDR3 nucleotide sequence: TGTGCCAGCTCACCACCGTCCGGGGTCCAAAATGAAAAACTGTTTTTT. V gene TRBV18 combines with J gene TRBJ1-4; the D is unclear. Trimming stripped 0 bases from V and 5 bases from J, with 13 bases between. From germline, CDR1 is KGHSH and CDR2 LQKENI. The CDR3 has 16 amino acids.

V and J are TRBV6-1 and TRBJ1-6; 8 nucleotides agree with TRBD1. Per the germline V gene, CDR1 is MNHNS and CDR2 is SASEGT. This CDR3 has 18 residues. V trimming: 3 bases; J trimming: 2 bases; junction bases outside the gene matches: 9. The CDR3 region is CASSDGDRLNPYNSPLHF. For the CDR3, the DNA is TGTGCCAGCAGTGACGGGGACAGGCTAAACCCCTATAATTCACCCCTCCACTTT.

This rearrangement joins TRBV7-9 to TRBJ1-6, with D possibly being TRBD1 (6 bases). Germline assignment: CDR1 SEHNR and CDR2 FQNEAQ (reference sequence). The V end was cut by 3 bases, the J end by 7 bases, with 10 bases between. The CDR3 consists of 14 residues. The CDR3 sequence is CASSFPQGNSPLHF. For the CDR3, the DNA is TGTGCCAGCAGCTTCCCACAGGGAAATTCACCCCTCCACTTT.

The V and J genes are TRBV5-1 and TRBJ2-1, with 8 bases matching TRBD2. Germline CDR1 reads SGHRS; CDR2 reads YFSETQ. The CDR3 has 15 amino acids. Losses at the gene ends were 2 bases for V and 2 bases for J; bases not matched to a gene: 3. This chain's CDR3 is CASSFGGATYNEQFF. CDR3 nucleotides: TGCGCCAGCAGCTTCGGGGGGGCGACCTACAATGAGCAGTTCTTC.

The genes are TRBV7-9 and TRBJ2-1; D is uncertain. The CDR3 covers 15 residues. The V end was cut by 7 bases, the J end by 0 bases, with 13 bases between. In germline, CDR1 is SEHNR, CDR2 FQNEAQ (reference sequence). In nucleotides, the CDR3 is TGTGCCAGCACCCCTCTCAGTTCCTCCTACAATGAGCAGTTCTTC. As protein: CASTPLSSSYNEQFF.

This clone was seen a handful of times. CDR3 residues: CASRGIGRNQPQHF. In DNA, the CDR3 is TGTGCCAGTAGGGGGATCGGTCGGAATCAGCCCCAGCATTTT. This chain joins TRBV19 and TRBJ1-5; D is unresolved. Germline V gene sequence: CDR1 LNHDA, CDR2 SQIVND (reference sequence). The CDR3 totals 14 residues. V dropped 6 bases and J dropped 4 bases, with 13 bases sitting between them. The variable domain in full, with the rest retrieved from reference TRBV19 and TRBJ1-5, is DGGITQSPKYLFRKEGQNVTLSCEQNLNHDAMYWYRQDPGQGLRLIYYSQIVNDFQKGDIAEGYSVSREKKESFPLTVTSAQKNPTAFYLCASRGIGRNQPQHFGDGTRLSIL.

CDR3 nucleotide sequence: TGTGCCAGCAGTGAATTTTACGAGCAGTACTTC. Its protein is CASSEFYEQYF. V gene TRBV25-1 combines with J gene TRBJ2-7; D is uncertain. CDR3 size: 11 residues. Trimming shortened V by 1 base and J by 4 bases, and 2 bases separated the two germline ends. Germline-derived CDR1 and CDR2 are MGHDK and SYGVNS.

This chain links TRBV27 with TRBJ2-7, with D perhaps TRBD1 (6 bases). CDR1 and CDR2 (germline): MNHEY, SMNVEV (reference sequence). V lost 2 bases, J lost 3 bases, and 11 bases lay in between. The CDR3 runs to 14 residues. CDR3 sequence (DNA): TGTGCCAGCAGTTTAATAGGGGGTGACTACGAGCAGTACTTC. It yields the protein CASSLIGGDYEQYF.

The CDR3 nucleotides read TGTGCCAGCAGCCCCCCGAGGGGTGAAGCTTTCTTT. Encoded protein: CASSPPRGEAFF. The J gene is TRBJ1-1, the V gene TRBV11-3; possible D gene TRBD1, 5 bases. Germline values: CDR1 SGHNT, CDR2 YENEEA. The V and J ends lost 5 bases and 7 bases respectively, with 11 bases between them. The CDR3 has 12 amino acids.